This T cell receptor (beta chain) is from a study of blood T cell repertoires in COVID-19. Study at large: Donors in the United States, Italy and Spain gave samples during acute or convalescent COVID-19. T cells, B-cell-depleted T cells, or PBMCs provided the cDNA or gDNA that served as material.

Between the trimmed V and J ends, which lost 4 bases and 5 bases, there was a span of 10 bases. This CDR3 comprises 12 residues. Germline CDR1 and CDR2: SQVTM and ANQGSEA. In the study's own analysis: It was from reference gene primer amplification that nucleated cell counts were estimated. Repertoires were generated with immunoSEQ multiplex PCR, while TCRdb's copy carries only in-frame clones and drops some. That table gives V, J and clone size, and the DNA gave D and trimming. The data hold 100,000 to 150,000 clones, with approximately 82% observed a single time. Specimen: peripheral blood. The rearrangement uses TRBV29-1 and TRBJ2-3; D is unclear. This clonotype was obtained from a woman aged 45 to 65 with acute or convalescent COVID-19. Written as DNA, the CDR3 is TGCAGCGTTGCACTTCAGGAAGATACGCAGTATTTT. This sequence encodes CSVALQEDTQYF.